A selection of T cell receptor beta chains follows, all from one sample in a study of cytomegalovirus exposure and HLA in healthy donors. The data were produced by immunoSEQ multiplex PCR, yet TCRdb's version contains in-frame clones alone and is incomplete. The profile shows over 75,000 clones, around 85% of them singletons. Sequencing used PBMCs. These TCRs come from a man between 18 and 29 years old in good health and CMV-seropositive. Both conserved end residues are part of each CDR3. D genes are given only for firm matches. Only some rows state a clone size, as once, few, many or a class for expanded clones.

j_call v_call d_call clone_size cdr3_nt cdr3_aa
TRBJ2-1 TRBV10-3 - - TGTGCCATCAGTGCAGAGACTAAAGTCAATGAGCAGTTCTTC CAISAETKVNEQFF
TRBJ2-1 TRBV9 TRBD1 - TGTGCCAGCAGCCCCATGGGGGACAGGGGGCCGGGTTTCTTC CASSPMGDRGPGFF
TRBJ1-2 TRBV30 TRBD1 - TGTGCCTGGAGTACGACAGGGTATCTGGATGGCTACACCTTC CAWSTTGYLDGYTF
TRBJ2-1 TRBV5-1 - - TGCGCCAGCAGCTACCGCACCGGGACAAAGAGCTCCTACAATGAGCAGTTCTTC CASSYRTGTKSSYNEQFF
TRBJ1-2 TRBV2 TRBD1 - TGTGCCAGCCCAGCCGAAACAGGGGGCAGGTATGGCTACACCTTC CASPAETGGRYGYTF
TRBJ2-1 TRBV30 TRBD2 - TGTGCCTGGACACAAGCGGGAGGCCGTAATGAGCAGTTCTTC CAWTQAGGRNEQFF
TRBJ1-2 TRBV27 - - TGTGCCAGCAGTTTACGGCAGGGCGTGAAGAATGGCTACACCTTC CASSLRQGVKNGYTF
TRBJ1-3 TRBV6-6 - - TGTGCCAGCAGTTACAGCCGATCCGGAAACACCATATATTTT CASSYSRSGNTIYF
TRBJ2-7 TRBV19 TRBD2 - TGTGCCAGTAACAGACAGGGGATACTAGCGGGGACCTCCTACGAGCAGTACTTC CASNRQGILAGTSYEQYF
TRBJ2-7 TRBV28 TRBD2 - TGTGCCAGCAGTCCTGGCGGGAGCTCCTACGAGCAGTACTTC CASSPGGSSYEQYF
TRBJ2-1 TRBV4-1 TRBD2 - TGCGCCAGCAGCCAAATAACTAGCGGGAGAGTAGGATCCTACAATGAGCAGTTCTTC CASSQITSGRVGSYNEQFF
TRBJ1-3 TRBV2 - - TGTGCCAGCAGTGTCCGATACAGGGTCCGTAACACCATATATTTT CASSVRYRVRNTIYF
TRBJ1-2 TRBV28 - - TGTGCCAGCGGCTCGACGCCGGAGGGAGGCTACACCTTC CASGSTPEGGYTF
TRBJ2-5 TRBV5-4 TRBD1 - TGTGCCAGCAGCAGAGAGGACAGGGTCGGGGAGACCCAGTACTTC CASSREDRVGETQYF
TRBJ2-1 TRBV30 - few TGTGCCTGGAGTGGGAGAAGCAATGAGCAGTTCTTC CAWSGRSNEQFF
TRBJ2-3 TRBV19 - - TGTGCCAGTAGTCCAGGGGAGCCCACAGATACGCAGTATTTT CASSPGEPTDTQYF
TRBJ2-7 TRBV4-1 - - TGCGCCAGCAGCCATCAACAGGGATACGAGCAGTACTTC CASSHQQGYEQYF
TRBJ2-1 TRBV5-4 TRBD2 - TGTGCCAGCTTTCGGGAGGGACCCTACAATGAGCAGTTCTTC CASFREGPYNEQFF
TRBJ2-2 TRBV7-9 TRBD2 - TGTGCCAGCAGCTTATCCGGGACTAGCGGGAACACCGGGGAGCTGTTTTTT CASSLSGTSGNTGELFF
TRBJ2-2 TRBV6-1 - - TGTGCCAGCAGTGAAGGACAGATACCGAACACCGGGGAGCTGTTTTTT CASSEGQIPNTGELFF
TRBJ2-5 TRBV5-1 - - TGCGCCAGCAGCCCGACTGGGGGGGCGCGGGAGACCCAGTACTTC CASSPTGGARETQYF